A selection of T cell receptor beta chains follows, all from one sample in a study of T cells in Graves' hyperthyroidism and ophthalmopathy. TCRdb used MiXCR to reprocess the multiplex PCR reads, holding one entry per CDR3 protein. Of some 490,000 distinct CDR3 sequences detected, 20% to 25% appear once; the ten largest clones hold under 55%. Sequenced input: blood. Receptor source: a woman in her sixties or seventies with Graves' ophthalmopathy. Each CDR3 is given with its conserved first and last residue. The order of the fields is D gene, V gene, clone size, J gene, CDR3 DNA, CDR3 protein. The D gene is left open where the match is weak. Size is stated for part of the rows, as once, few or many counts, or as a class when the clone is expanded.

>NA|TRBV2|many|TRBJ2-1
TGTGCCAGCAGGCGAAACGAAGGAAATGAGCAGTTCTTC
CASRRNEGNEQFF
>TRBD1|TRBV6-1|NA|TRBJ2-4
TGTGCCAGCAGTGTGGATAGGACAGGGTTTAACATTCAGTACTTC
CASSVDRTGFNIQYF
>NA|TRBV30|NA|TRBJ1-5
TGTGCCTGGAGTGATGGGTTAAGTCAGCCCCAGCATTTT
CAWSDGLSQPQHF
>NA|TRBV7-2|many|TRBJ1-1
TGTGCCAGCAGCTTATTAGTAAGGAAGGGGGGCAGCGGAGCTTTCTTT
CASSLLVRKGGSGAFF
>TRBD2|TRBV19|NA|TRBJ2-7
TGTGCCAGTAGGGCCGGACTAGCGGGAAAGGACGAGCAGTACTTC
CASRAGLAGKDEQYF
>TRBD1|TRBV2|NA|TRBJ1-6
TGTGCCAGCAAAGAGACAGGGTCGTATTCACCCCTCCACTTT
CASKETGSYSPLHF
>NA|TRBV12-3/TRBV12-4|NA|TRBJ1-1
TGTGCCAGCAGTTCGAGAGGGTTCATGAACACTGAAGCTTTCTTT
CASSSRGFMNTEAFF
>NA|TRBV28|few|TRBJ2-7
TGTGCCAGCAATTGGGTCAGGGTGCAAGGCAACGAGCAGTACTTC
CASNWVRVQGNEQYF
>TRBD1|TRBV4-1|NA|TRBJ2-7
TGCGCCAGCAGCCAAGATAGGCCCGGGACAGACCACGAGCAGTACTTC
CASSQDRPGTDHEQYF
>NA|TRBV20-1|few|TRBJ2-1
TGCAGTGCTAGAGATCCGACGGGAGTACGGGCCTACAATGAGCAGTTCTTC
CSARDPTGVRAYNEQFF
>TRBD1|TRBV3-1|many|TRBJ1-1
TGTGCCAGCAGCCCGCTAAACAGGGGAGCCACTGAAGCTTTCTTT
CASSPLNRGATEAFF
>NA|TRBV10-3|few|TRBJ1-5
TGTGCCATCAGTGAGGGGCCAGGCAATCAGCCCCAGCATTTT
CAISEGPGNQPQHF
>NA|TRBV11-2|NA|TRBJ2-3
TGTGCCAGCAGCTTCGACGGGAGACCCACAGATACGCAGTATTTT
CASSFDGRPTDTQYF
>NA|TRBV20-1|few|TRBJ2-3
TGCAGTGCTAGACGACGGGGAAACACAGATACGCAGTATTTT
CSARRRGNTDTQYF
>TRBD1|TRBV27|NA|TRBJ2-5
TGTGCCAGCAGTTCCCAGACAGGGGTAGAGACCCAGTACTTC
CASSSQTGVETQYF
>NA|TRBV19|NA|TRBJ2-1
TGTGCCAGTAGTATGACGCAGGGGAATGAGCAGTTCTTC
CASSMTQGNEQFF
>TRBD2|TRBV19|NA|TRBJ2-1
TGTGCCAGTAGTATAATGTCTAGCGGGAACAATGAGCAGTTCTTC
CASSIMSSGNNEQFF
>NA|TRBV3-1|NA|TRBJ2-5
TGTGCCAGCAGCCAAGGCGGAATTGGAGAGACCCAGTACTTC
CASSQGGIGETQYF
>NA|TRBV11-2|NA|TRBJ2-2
TGTGCCAGCAGCTTAGAGCCAGAGCCCACCGGGGAGCTGTTTTTT
CASSLEPEPTGELFF
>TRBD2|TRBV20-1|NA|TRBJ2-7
TGCAGTGCTGGGACTAGCGGGAGGGCCTTACATGAGCAGTACTTC
CSAGTSGRALHEQYF
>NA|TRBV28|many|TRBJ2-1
TGTGCCAGCACCCTCTCGGGGGACAATGAGCAGTTCTTC
CASTLSGDNEQFF
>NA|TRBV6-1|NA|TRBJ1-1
TGTGCCAGCAGTGAGCCAGGGAGGGACACTGAAGCTTTCTTT
CASSEPGRDTEAFF
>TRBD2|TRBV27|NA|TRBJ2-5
TGTGCCAGCAGGCCTACCGGCGGGAGCCGGGAGACCCAGTACTTC
CASRPTGGSRETQYF
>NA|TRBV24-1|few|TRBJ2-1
TGTGCCACCAGTGATCCCAACACTCATTACAATGAGCAGTTCTTC
CATSDPNTHYNEQFF
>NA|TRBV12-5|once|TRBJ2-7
TGTGCTAGTGGTGACAGGTACACGTACGAGCAGTACTTC
CASGDRYTYEQYF
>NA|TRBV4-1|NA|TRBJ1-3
TGCGCCAGCAGCCAAGTCCCCCTCTCTGGAAACACCATATATTTT
CASSQVPLSGNTIYF
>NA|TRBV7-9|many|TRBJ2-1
TGTGCCAGCAGCGCAGGAACCGGGACGTCGTACAATGAGCAGTTCTTC
CASSAGTGTSYNEQFF
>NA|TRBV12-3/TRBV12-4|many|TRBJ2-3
TGTGCCAGCAGTTATGTCTTTAGCACAGATACGCAGTATTTT
CASSYVFSTDTQYF
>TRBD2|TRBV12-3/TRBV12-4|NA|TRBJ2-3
TGTGCCAGCAGCCCGTACGGGGGGAGCGGGAAGCAGTATTTT
CASSPYGGSGKQYF
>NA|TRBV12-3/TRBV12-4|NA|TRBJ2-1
TGTGCCAGCAGTTGGGATGAGCAGTTCTTC
CASSWDEQFF
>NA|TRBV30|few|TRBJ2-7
TGTGCCTGGAGTCCCGGACAGAGCGGCGCGGCCTACGAGCAGTACTTC
CAWSPGQSGAAYEQYF
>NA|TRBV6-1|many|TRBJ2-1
TGTGCCAGCACCGGCAGGGGAGGGCTCTATGAGCAGTTCTTC
CASTGRGGLYEQFF
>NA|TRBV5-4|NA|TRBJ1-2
TGTGCCAGCAGCCCCCAGGCTGGCTCCTATGGCTACACCTTC
CASSPQAGSYGYTF
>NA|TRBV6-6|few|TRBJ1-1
TGTGCCAGCAGTTACGTGGCGAACACTGAAGCTTTCTTT
CASSYVANTEAFF
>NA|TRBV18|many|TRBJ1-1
TGTGCCAGCAGCCCCTTAAGGGGCACTGAAGCTTTCTTT
CASSPLRGTEAFF
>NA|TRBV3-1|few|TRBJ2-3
TGTGCCAGCAGCCAAGGAGGAACAGCGCAGTATTTT
CASSQGGTAQYF
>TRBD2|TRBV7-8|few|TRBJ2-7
TGTGCCAGCAGCTTTACTAGCGGGAGGGGCAACGAGCAGTACTTC
CASSFTSGRGNEQYF